The 29 T cell receptor beta chains presented below share a single source sample, sequenced in a study of blood T cell repertoires in COVID-19. Produced via immunoSEQ multiplex PCR; TCRdb's table is partial and in-frame only. The profile shows about 280,000 clones, roughly 86% of them singletons. Specimen: peripheral blood. These receptors all come from a man aged 35 to 55 with active or convalescent COVID-19.

The chain recombines TRBV23-1 with TRBJ1-6; possible D gene TRBD1, 6 bases. TRBV23-1 is designated an ORF whose function remains uncertain. This CDR3 is built from 17 residues. V shed 8 bases and J shed 3 bases, with 20 bases lying between them. The CDR3 DNA follows: TGCGCCAGCCCACAGAGGAGGGGGAGGGTCTATAATTCACCCCTCCACTTT. Translated, it gives CASPQRRGRVYNSPLHF.

V usage is TRBV30 and J usage is TRBJ1-4, with a weak D call TRBD1 (6 bases). The length of the CDR3 is 11 residues. V lost 5 bases and J 6 bases, leaving 7 bases between the germline ends. CDR1 and CDR2 (germline): GTSNPN, SVGIG (reference sequence). This chain's CDR3 is CAWAGDEKLFF. The CDR3 DNA follows: TGTGCCTGGGCAGGGGATGAAAAACTGTTTTTT.

The chain is built from TRBV11-2 and TRBJ1-4, with unresolved D. This CDR3 region has 12 residues. The germline V gene encodes CDR1 SGHAT and CDR2 FQNNGV. Trimming cost V 2 bases and J 8 bases, with 6 bases left between them. This CDR3 is CASSLTREKLFF. CDR3 DNA sequence: TGTGCCAGCAGCTTAACGAGGGAAAAACTGTTTTTT.

The CDR3 region is CASSVVLTSGDSYEQYF. CDR3 nucleotide sequence: TGTGCCAGCAGTGTAGTATTAACTAGCGGAGACTCCTACGAGCAGTACTTC. This rearrangement joins TRBV6-2 or TRBV6-3 to TRBJ2-7; TRBD2 matches 8 bases. Germline assignment: CDR1 MNHEY and CDR2 SVGEGT. The CDR3 runs 17 residues. V was clipped by 5 bases and J by 0 bases; unmatched bases: 12.

This clone was seen just once. CDR3 nucleotides: TGTGCCAGCAGTTACTCGTGGGGCAGTGGTAATGAAAAACTGTTTTTT. Translated, it gives CASSYSWGSGNEKLFF. V usage is TRBV6-5 and J usage is TRBJ1-4; D is perhaps TRBD1 (5 bases). Trimming pared 0 bases from V and 4 bases from J, leaving 12 bases between. The germline CDR1 and CDR2 sequences are MNHEY and SVGAGI. This CDR3 spans 16 amino acids.

The chain carries TRBV27 and TRBJ2-7, with TRBD1 identical over 8 bases. Germline V gene lookup returns CDR1 MNHEY and CDR2 SMNVEV (reference sequence). With 5 bases clipped from V and 6 bases from J, the junction kept 6 bases outside the gene matches. CDR3 size: 13 residues. CDR3 bases: TGTGCCAGCAGTCCCCTGGACAGGGCCGAGCAGTACTTC. Translation: CASSPLDRAEQYF.

The chain recombines TRBV7-9 with TRBJ1-2; D ambiguous. V was trimmed by 5 bases and J by 2 bases, leaving 15 bases between them. The CDR3 consists of 15 residues. Germline V gene lookup returns CDR1 SEHNR and CDR2 FQNEAQ (reference sequence). CDR3 in DNA: TGTGCCAGCAGCCCTGCTTTTTCAGTCAACTATGGCTACACCTTC. Translated: CASSPAFSVNYGYTF.

The chain uses TRBV30 and TRBJ2-1; TRBD1 matches at 9 bases. Germline CDR1 and CDR2: GTSNPN and SVGIG (reference sequence). This CDR3 comprises 14 residues. V dropped 4 bases and J dropped 8; count of bases not matched to a gene: 9. The CDR3 here is CAWNPGQGIDEQFF. The CDR3 nucleotides are TGTGCCTGGAACCCGGGACAGGGTATCGATGAGCAGTTCTTC.

This clone occurred a few times. The chain uses TRBV9 and TRBJ1-5; 7 bases align to TRBD1. Losses at the gene ends were 3 bases for V and 7 bases for J; bases not matched to a gene: 7. Germline CDR1 is SGDLS and CDR2 is YYNGEE. This CDR3 has 14 residues. CDR3 bases: TGTGCCAGCAGCGGGGGACAGACCTTACAGCCCCAGCATTTT. It codes for CASSGGQTLQPQHF.

The rearrangement uses TRBV6-5 and TRBJ2-1, with D possibly matching TRBD2 (6 bases). Germline V CDR1 and CDR2: MNHEY, SVGAGI. V was pared by 0 bases and J by 12 bases, with 12 bases between. This CDR3 region has 13 residues. The CDR3 here is CASSYSTSQGQFF. DNA for the CDR3: TGTGCCAGCAGTTACTCGACTAGTCAAGGGCAGTTCTTC.

The chain joins TRBV5-6 to TRBJ2-3; weak D call: TRBD2 (5 bases). The ends were cut back, 6 bases at V and 3 bases at J, with 14 bases in the middle. Germline V gives CDR1 SGHDT, CDR2 YYEEEE. The CDR3 runs to 14 residues. As DNA, the CDR3 is TGTGCCAGCAATTTGGCAGGACTGACAGATACGCAGTATTTT. This sequence encodes CASNLAGLTDTQYF.

The chain couples TRBV20-1 to TRBJ1-5, with a weak D call TRBD1 (6 bases). The CDR3 has 12 residues. The germline gives CDR1 DFQATT, CDR2 SNEGSKA (reference sequence). V lost 3 bases, J lost 7 bases, and 10 bases lay in between. Here the CDR3 reads CSASSRGQPQHF. DNA of the CDR3: TGCAGTGCTAGTAGCAGGGGCCAGCCCCAGCATTTT.

The J gene is TRBJ2-1, the V gene TRBV28; 7 nucleotides agree with TRBD2. This CDR3 is 16 amino acids long. CDR1 and CDR2 from the germline V gene are MDHEN and SYDVKM. Unmatched junction bases numbered 8, after V lost 6 bases and J lost 0 bases. The CDR3 DNA sequence: TGTGCCAGCAGCCAAGCGGGGCAGAGCTCCTACAATGAGCAGTTCTTC. Translation gives CASSQAGQSSYNEQFF.

The chain links TRBV9 to TRBJ2-3; D gene unclear. Germline V gene sequence: CDR1 SGDLS, CDR2 YYNGEE. Deletions cut 2 bases from V and 4 bases from J, with 14 bases between. This CDR3 is built from 15 residues. CDR3 nucleotides: TGTGCCAGCAGCGTCAATCGCGCCCGAGCAGATACGCAGTATTTT. It is translated as CASSVNRARADTQYF.

The chain uses TRBV2 and TRBJ2-5; possible D gene TRBD2, 6 bases. V was cut by 5 bases and J by 5 bases, with 15 bases left in between. This CDR3 region has 14 residues. CDR1 SNHLY and CDR2 FYNNEI come from the germline V gene. Written as DNA, the CDR3 is TGTGCCAGCAGTCGGCCGGGAGCGGAGGAGACCCAGTACTTC. Residues: CASSRPGAEETQYF.

V gene TRBV5-4 combines with J gene TRBJ2-1, with 11 bases fitting TRBD2. Germline loops: CDR1 SGHNT, CDR2 YYREEE (reference sequence). The CDR3 runs 17 residues. The V gene end was trimmed by 0 bases and the J gene end by 7 bases; junction bases not matched to a gene: 9. CDR3 protein: CASSLEIAGGRRNEQFF. DNA for the CDR3: TGTGCCAGCAGCTTGGAAATAGCGGGGGGGAGGAGGAATGAGCAGTTCTTC. The whole variable domain, filled in from reference TRBV5-4 and TRBJ2-1, reads ETGVTQSPTHLIKTRGQQVTLRCSSQSGHNTVSWYQQALGQGPQFIFQYYREEENGRGNFPPRFSGLQFPNYSSELNVNALELDDSALYLCASSLEIAGGRRNEQFFGPGTRLTVL.

This sequence joins TRBV5-1 and TRBJ1-4, with no clear D. CDR3 size: 13 residues. Trimming cost V 4 bases and J 5 bases, with 9 bases left between them. Germline loops: CDR1 SGHRS, CDR2 YFSETQ. The CDR3 sequence is CASSPGENEKLFF. The CDR3 region has the DNA TGCGCCAGCAGCCCCGGGGAGAATGAAAAACTGTTTTTT.

The rearrangement links TRBV27 to TRBJ2-1; a weak D match, TRBD2 (5 bases). The ends were cut back, 2 bases at V and 7 bases at J, with 12 bases in the middle. Germline CDR1 is MNHEY and CDR2 is SMNVEV (reference sequence). CDR3 length: 14 amino acids. For the CDR3, the DNA is TGTGCCAGCAGTTTAGGCAGAGGGATGAATGAGCAGTTCTTC. It codes for CASSLGRGMNEQFF.

V gene TRBV5-6 combines with J gene TRBJ1-4; 10 bases map to TRBD1. This CDR3 has 16 amino acids. Germline V CDR1 and CDR2: SGHDT, YYEEEE. Germline trimming cut 3 bases from V and 8 bases from J; bases unmatched to any gene: 10. The CDR3 region is CASSSTDRGGGEKLFF. The CDR3, as DNA: TGTGCCAGCAGCTCAACGGACAGGGGGGGAGGAGAAAAACTGTTTTTT.

V and J are TRBV5-4 and TRBJ2-3; 8 nucleotides align to TRBD2. Per the germline V gene, CDR1 is SGHNT and CDR2 is YYREEE (reference sequence). Trimming took 4 bases from V and 4 from J; bases not matched to a gene: 8. The CDR3 is 15 residues long. CDR3 in amino acids: CASSGAAGGADTQYF. CDR3 DNA sequence: TGTGCCAGCAGCGGGGCGGCGGGAGGTGCAGATACGCAGTATTTT.

The genes are TRBV29-1 and TRBJ2-3; 10 bases are a match to TRBD2. The CDR3 sequence is 15 residues long. CDR1 SQVTM and CDR2 ANQGSEA come from the germline V gene. Trimming removed 2 bases from V and 1 base from J; junction bases left unmatched: 3. As DNA, the CDR3 is TGCAGCGTTGAATCCGGGACTAGCGGCACAGATACGCAGTATTTT. Amino acids: CSVESGTSGTDTQYF.

The gene calls are TRBV9 and TRBJ1-3; D not certain. The V end was cut by 3 bases, the J end by 0 bases, with 10 bases between. CDR1 and CDR2 from the germline V gene are SGDLS and YYNGEE. This CDR3 is built from 15 residues. CDR3 bases: TGTGCCAGCAGCGCGCACCGAGACTCTGGAAACACCATATATTTT. Its translation: CASSAHRDSGNTIYF. The complete variable domain, with remaining parts taken from reference TRBV9 and TRBJ1-3, reads DSGVTQTPKHLITATGQRVTLRCSPRSGDLSVYWYQQSLDQGLQFLIQYYNGEERAKGNILERFSAQQFPDLHSELNLSSLELGDSALYFCASSAHRDSGNTIYFGEGSWLTVV.

The rearrangement uses TRBV5-1 and TRBJ1-2; D remains unclear. Deletions cut 4 bases from V and 3 bases from J, with 10 bases between. This CDR3 has 13 residues. Germline V gene sequence: CDR1 SGHRS, CDR2 YFSETQ. In nucleotides, the CDR3 is TGCGCCAGCAGCCCCGACTCGGACTATGGCTACACCTTC. As protein: CASSPDSDYGYTF. The whole variable domain, remainder taken from reference TRBV5-1 and TRBJ1-2, is KAGVTQTPRYLIKTRGQQVTLSCSPISGHRSVSWYQQTPGQGLQFLFEYFSETQRNKGNFPGRFSGRQFSNSRSEMNVSTLELGDSALYLCASSPDSDYGYTFGSGTRLTVV.

The rearrangement links TRBV15 to TRBJ1-5, with D perhaps TRBD1 (5 bases). Germline V CDR1 and CDR2: LNHNV, YYDKDF (reference sequence). V lost 1 base, J lost 6 bases, and 10 bases lay in between. The CDR3 has 14 residues. The CDR3 is CATSRGGGGQPQHF. In nucleotides, the CDR3 is TGTGCCACCAGCAGAGGGGGGGGAGGTCAGCCCCAGCATTTT. The full variable domain, completed using reference TRBV15 and TRBJ1-5, is DAMVIQNPRYQVTQFGKPVTLSCSQTLNHNVMYWYQQKSSQAPKLLFHYYDKDFNNEADTPDNFQSRRPNTSFCFLDIRSPGLGDTAMYLCATSRGGGGQPQHFGDGTRLSIL.

J is TRBJ2-7 and V is TRBV3-1 (or the pseudogene TRBV3-2); D may be TRBD2 (6 bases). Per germline, CDR1 LGHDT and CDR2 YNNKEL (reference sequence). Trimming left V 2 bases short and J 2 bases short, with 19 bases between. The CDR3 totals 17 residues. The CDR3 protein is CASSQFKTGLPTYEQYF. DNA for the CDR3: TGTGCCAGCAGCCAATTCAAAACAGGACTACCAACCTACGAGCAGTACTTC.

This clone was detected once. As DNA, the CDR3 is TGTGCCAGTAGTATAGTGGCAGGGTTACAAGAGACCCAGTACTTC. It encodes CASSIVAGLQETQYF. V and J are TRBV19 and TRBJ2-5; the D gene is possibly TRBD1 (5 bases). V lost 1 base and J 2 bases, leaving 11 bases between the germline ends. Germline values: CDR1 LNHDA, CDR2 SQIVND (reference sequence). The CDR3 totals 15 residues.

The chain links TRBV6-2 or TRBV6-3 to TRBJ1-5; D is possibly TRBD1 (6 bases). The germline V gene encodes CDR1 MNHEY and CDR2 SVGEGT. This CDR3 region has 15 residues. Between the trimmed V and J ends, which lost 2 bases and 4 bases, there was a span of 12 bases. In DNA, the CDR3 is TGTGCCAGCAGTTACCCTCGGACAGCAAATCAGCCCCAGCATTTT. Its protein product is CASSYPRTANQPQHF.

The chain has TRBV10-3 and TRBJ2-2; TRBD1 agrees at 7 bases. The CDR3 is 14 residues long. CDR1 is ENHRY and CDR2 is SYGVKD in the germline V gene. With 10 bases clipped from V and 4 bases from J, the junction kept 9 bases outside the gene matches. CDR3 bases: TGTGCCACCCAGGTTGCAGGGGGCACCGGGGAGCTGTTTTTT. As protein: CATQVAGGTGELFF.

CDR3 in amino acids: CASSQRGRSTDTQYF. The CDR3, as DNA: TGTGCCAGCAGCCAAAGGGGAAGGAGCACAGATACGCAGTATTTT. V gene TRBV3-1 (or the pseudogene TRBV3-2) combines with J gene TRBJ2-3; TRBD1 is a possible D gene (5 bases). V gave up 2 bases and J gave up 0 bases, with 9 bases separating them. The CDR3 length is 15 residues. Germline-derived CDR1 and CDR2 are LGHDT and YNNKEL (reference sequence).